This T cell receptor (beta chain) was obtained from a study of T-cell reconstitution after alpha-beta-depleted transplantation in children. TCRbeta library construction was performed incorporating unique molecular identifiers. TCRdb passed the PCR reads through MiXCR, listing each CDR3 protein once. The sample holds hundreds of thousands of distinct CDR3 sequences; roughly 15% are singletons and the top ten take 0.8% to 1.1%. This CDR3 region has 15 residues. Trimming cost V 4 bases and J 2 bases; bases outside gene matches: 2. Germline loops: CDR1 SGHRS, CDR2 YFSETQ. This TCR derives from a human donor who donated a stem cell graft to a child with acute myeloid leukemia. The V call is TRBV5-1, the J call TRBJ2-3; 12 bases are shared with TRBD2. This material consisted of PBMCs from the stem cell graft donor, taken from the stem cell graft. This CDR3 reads CASSPSGGDTDTQYF. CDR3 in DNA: TGCGCCAGCAGCCCTAGCGGGGGGGACACAGATACGCAGTATTTT.